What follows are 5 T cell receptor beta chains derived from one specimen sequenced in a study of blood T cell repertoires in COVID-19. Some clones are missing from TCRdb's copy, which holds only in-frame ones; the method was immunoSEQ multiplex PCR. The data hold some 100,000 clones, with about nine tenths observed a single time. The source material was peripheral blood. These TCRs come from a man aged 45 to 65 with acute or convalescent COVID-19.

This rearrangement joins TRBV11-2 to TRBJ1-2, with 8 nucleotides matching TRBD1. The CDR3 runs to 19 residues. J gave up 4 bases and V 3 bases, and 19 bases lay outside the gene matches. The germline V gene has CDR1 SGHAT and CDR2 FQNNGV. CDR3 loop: CASSFGPTGGRGVGYGYTF. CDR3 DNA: TGTGCCAGCAGCTTCGGTCCAACAGGGGGGCGCGGGGTTGGCTATGGCTACACCTTC.

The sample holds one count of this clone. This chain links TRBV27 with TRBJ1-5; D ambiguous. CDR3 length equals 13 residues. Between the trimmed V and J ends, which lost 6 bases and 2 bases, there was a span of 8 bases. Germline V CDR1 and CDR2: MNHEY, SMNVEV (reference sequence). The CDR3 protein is CASSFSGNQPQHF. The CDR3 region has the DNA TGTGCCAGCAGCTTCAGTGGCAATCAGCCCCAGCATTTT.

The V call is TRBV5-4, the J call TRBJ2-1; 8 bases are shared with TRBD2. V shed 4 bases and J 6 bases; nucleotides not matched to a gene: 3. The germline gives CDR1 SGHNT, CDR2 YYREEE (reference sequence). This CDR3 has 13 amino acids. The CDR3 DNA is TGTGCCAGCAGCCTACTAGCGGCCAATGAGCAGTTCTTC. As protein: CASSLLAANEQFF.

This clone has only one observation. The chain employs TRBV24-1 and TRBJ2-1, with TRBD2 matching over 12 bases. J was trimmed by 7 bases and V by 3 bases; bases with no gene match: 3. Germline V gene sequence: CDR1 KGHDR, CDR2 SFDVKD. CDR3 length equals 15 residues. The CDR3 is CATSDPGTSGNEQFF. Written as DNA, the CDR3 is TGTGCCACCAGTGATCCCGGGACTAGCGGGAATGAGCAGTTCTTC.

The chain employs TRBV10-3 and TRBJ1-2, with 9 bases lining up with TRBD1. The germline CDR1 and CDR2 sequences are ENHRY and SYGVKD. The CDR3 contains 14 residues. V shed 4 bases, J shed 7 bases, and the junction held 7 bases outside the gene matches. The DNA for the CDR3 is TGTGCCATCAGTGCCGGACAGGGGAACGGTGGCTACACCTTC. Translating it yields CAISAGQGNGGYTF.